The 7 T cell receptor beta chains in this list originate from one sample, sequenced in a study of blood T cell repertoires in COVID-19. Assay: immunoSEQ multiplex PCR; the TCRdb copy retains only in-frame clones and omits some. The sample lists around 330,000 clones; 85% were seen once. Sample: PBMCs or T cells enriched from blood (not recorded which). These receptors were obtained from a woman aged 25-40 years who had been exposed to COVID-19.

This chain joins TRBV18 and TRBJ1-2; 8 bases match TRBD1. V shed 3 bases, J shed 5 bases, and the junction held 14 bases outside the gene matches. The germline CDR1 and CDR2 sequences are KGHSH and LQKENI. The CDR3 totals 17 residues. CDR3 coding DNA: TGTGCCAGCTCACCCGATTCTACCCCGACAGGGGCTTATGGCTACACCTTC. Translating it yields CASSPDSTPTGAYGYTF.

V gene TRBV25-1 combines with J gene TRBJ2-7; 11 bases are shared with TRBD1. The CDR3 has 15 residues. Germline V lookup: CDR1 MGHDK, CDR2 SYGVNS. V shed 1 base, J shed 7 bases, and the junction held 6 bases outside the gene matches. The CDR3: CASSELGQGVGEQYF. The CDR3 DNA reads TGTGCCAGCAGTGAATTGGGACAGGGGGTTGGGGAGCAGTACTTC.

This chain joins TRBV6-5 and TRBJ2-7; 10 bases are a match to TRBD1. Unmatched junction bases numbered 8, after V lost 6 bases and J lost 3 bases. Germline CDR1 MNHEY, CDR2 SVGAGI. This CDR3 region has 15 residues. Here the CDR3 reads CASRPGTGALYEQYF. The CDR3 DNA is TGTGCCAGCAGACCCGGGACAGGGGCCCTCTACGAGCAGTACTTC.

The gene calls are TRBV27 and TRBJ1-3, with 7 positions matching TRBD1. Per the germline V gene, CDR1 is MNHEY and CDR2 is SMNVEV (reference sequence). CDR3 size: 18 residues. The V gene end was trimmed by 3 bases and the J gene end by 0 bases; junction bases not matched to a gene: 11. The CDR3: CASSLAGGAKSSGNTIYF. The CDR3 bases are TGTGCCAGCAGTTTGGCAGGGGGTGCTAAGAGCTCTGGAAACACCATATATTTT.

With regard to this clone: Sequence at one end of the junction differs from germline and may be a read error. The chain carries TRBV6-1 and TRBJ2-6, with D possibly being TRBD2 (6 bases). This CDR3 has 18 residues. Germline V gene sequence: CDR1 MNHNS, CDR2 SASEGT. This chain's CDR3 is CASREGAEGRPGANVLTF. For the CDR3, the DNA is TGTGCCAGCAGGGAAGGAGCCGAGGGGAGGCCTGGGGCCAACGTCCTGACTTTC.

This chain joins TRBV28 and TRBJ2-1; 8 positions match TRBD1. CDR1 MDHEN and CDR2 SYDVKM come from the germline V gene. V was pared by 6 bases and J by 0 bases, with 13 bases of the junction left unmatched. This CDR3 has 18 residues. The CDR3: CASRPTPGTGNSYNEQFF. As DNA, the CDR3 is TGTGCCAGCAGACCTACTCCCGGGACAGGAAACTCCTACAATGAGCAGTTCTTC.

This clone has only one observation. The chain recombines TRBV3-1 (or the pseudogene TRBV3-2) with TRBJ1-4; 9 bases line up with TRBD1. Germline V CDR1 and CDR2: LGHDT, YNNKEL (reference sequence). This CDR3 has 16 residues. V was clipped by 3 bases and J by 7 bases; unmatched bases: 9. DNA for the CDR3: TGTGCCAGCAGCCACGCCCCGGGACAGGGCAGTGAAAAACTGTTTTTT. This translates into CASSHAPGQGSEKLFF.